This passage covers 21 T cell receptor beta chains from one sample sequenced in a study of vaccination effects on CD4 cells after COVID-19. Produced via immunoSEQ multiplex PCR; TCRdb's table is partial and in-frame only. The data show roughly 52,000 clones, with roughly 70% seen just once and about a sixth held by the top ten. These receptors have no identified antigens. Sequencing followed a ViraFEST assay step that expanded antigen-specific CD4+ T cells with viral peptide pools. Culturing for about 10 days preceded CD4+ T cell isolation. Having tested negative for nucleocapsid antibodies, the vaccine recipients showed no prior SARS-CoV-2 infection. This specimen consisted of CD4+ T cells from PBMCs cultured with SARS-CoV-2 spike peptides, obtained before COVID-19 vaccination. These receptors were obtained from a human donor who received a COVID-19 vaccine.

The chain recombines TRBV28 with TRBJ2-3; TRBD1 matches 8 bases. Germline V lookup: CDR1 MDHEN, CDR2 SYDVKM. The CDR3 totals 14 residues. The ends lost 6 bases at V and 1 base at J; junction bases unmatched: 3. Written as DNA, the CDR3 is TGTGCCAGCAGGGCGACAGGGGGCACAGATACGCAGTATTTT. As protein: CASRATGGTDTQYF.

The V call is TRBV5-1, the J call TRBJ1-1, with TRBD1 matching 7 bases. The CDR3 is made up of 15 amino acids. The V segment lost 4 bases and the J segment 4 bases; nucleotides outside the gene matches: 10. Germline loops: CDR1 SGHRS, CDR2 YFSETQ. CDR3 protein: CASSPQGQRLTEAFF. The CDR3, as DNA: TGCGCCAGCAGCCCCCAGGGACAGCGTCTCACTGAAGCTTTCTTT.

The CDR3: CASKPGRQHSNQPQHF. CDR3 nucleotide sequence: TGTGCCAGTAAGCCCGGCAGACAGCATAGCAATCAGCCCCAGCATTTT. The rearrangement uses TRBV19 and TRBJ1-5, with a possible D match to TRBD1 (5 bases). The CDR3 consists of 16 residues. The germline V gene encodes CDR1 LNHDA and CDR2 SQIVND (reference sequence). With 7 bases removed from V and 0 bases from J, the gap between germline ends came to 16 bases.

The CDR3 DNA sequence: TGTGCCAGCAGTTTAGAGGGGAGCTCCTACAATGAGCAGTTCTTC. Protein sequence: CASSLEGSSYNEQFF. V gene TRBV27 combines with J gene TRBJ2-1; either TRBD1 or TRBD2 may fit D (5 bases each). CDR3 size: 15 residues. The germline gives CDR1 MNHEY, CDR2 SMNVEV (reference sequence). V dropped 2 bases and J dropped 0 bases, with 8 bases sitting between them.

This clone was seen a single time. The chain employs TRBV6-5 and TRBJ2-2; tentatively, D is TRBD1 (5 bases). Between the trimmed V and J ends, which lost 1 base and 3 bases, there was a span of 9 bases. Per germline, CDR1 MNHEY and CDR2 SVGAGI. The CDR3 consists of 15 residues. DNA for the CDR3: TGTGCCAGCAGTTACTGGGTAGGGGACACCGGGGAGCTGTTTTTT. It translates to CASSYWVGDTGELFF.

This rearrangement joins TRBV10-3 to TRBJ1-2, with 11 bases lining up with TRBD1. Germline V CDR1 and CDR2: ENHRY, SYGVKD. V dropped 8 bases and J dropped 0; count of bases not matched to a gene: 11. This CDR3 is 17 amino acids long. CDR3 region: CAIRPRDRGTTNYGYTF. CDR3 sequence (DNA): TGTGCCATCCGACCCCGGGACAGGGGGACGACTAACTATGGCTACACCTTC.

The rearrangement links TRBV1 to TRBJ2-1; the table's D gene call, TRBD2, was not cross checked with the DNA. TRBV1 is given as a pseudogene. This CDR3 region has 20 residues. Here the CDR3 DNA reads TGCACCAGCAGCCAAGGACCCCCCCGGGCTAGCGGGAGGTTACGGAATGAGCAGTTCTTC. Protein: CTSSQGPPRASGRLRNEQFF.

The rearrangement uses TRBV30 and TRBJ1-1, with D possibly TRBD1 on 6 matching bases. The V gene's germline CDR1 is GTSNPN and CDR2 SVGIG (reference sequence). V was clipped by 2 bases and J by 1 base, with 17 bases between them. The CDR3 runs 16 residues. This CDR3 reads CAWSLTSRTANTEAFF. DNA for the CDR3: TGTGCCTGGAGTTTAACATCCAGGACAGCGAACACTGAAGCTTTCTTT.

The sample holds a few counts of this clone. The genes are TRBV28 and TRBJ1-5; D is unresolved. The germline V gene has CDR1 MDHEN and CDR2 SYDVKM. The CDR3 contains 12 residues. V was trimmed by 2 bases and J by 4 bases, leaving 3 bases between them. CDR3 bases: TGTGCCAGCAGTTTAGGGAATCAGCCCCAGCATTTT. Protein sequence: CASSLGNQPQHF. The whole variable domain, filled in from reference TRBV28 and TRBJ1-5, reads DVKVTQSSRYLVKRTGEKVFLECVQDMDHENMFWYRQDPGLGLRLIYFSYDVKMKEKGDIPEGYSVSREKKERFSLILESASTNQTSMYLCASSLGNQPQHFGDGTRLSIL.

V is TRBV3-1 (or the pseudogene TRBV3-2) and J is TRBJ2-2; a weak D match, TRBD1 (6 bases). The V end was cut by 0 bases, the J end by 6 bases, with 14 bases between. CDR1 and CDR2 from the germline V gene are LGHDT and YNNKEL (reference sequence). The CDR3 contains 16 residues. CDR3 coding DNA: TGTGCCAGCAGCCAAGAGCACAGGGCGGTGGCCGGGGAGCTGTTTTTT. This sequence encodes CASSQEHRAVAGELFF.

The V call is TRBV30, the J call TRBJ1-6; D unresolved. Trimming took off 5 bases at V and 7 bases at J, with 15 bases between the two ends. CDR1 and CDR2 (germline): GTSNPN, SVGIG (reference sequence). The CDR3 loop spans 14 amino acids. The chain's CDR3 is CAWGRPRGNSPLHF. CDR3 coding DNA: TGTGCCTGGGGACGCCCGAGAGGGAATTCACCCCTCCACTTT.

This clone has more than one count but fewer than ten. This chain joins TRBV2 and TRBJ1-3, with 7 bases fitting TRBD1. The CDR3 is 15 residues long. J lost 1 base, V lost 3 bases, and 3 bases had no gene match. Germline loops: CDR1 SNHLY, CDR2 FYNNEI. The CDR3 loop reads CASSDATGSGNTIYF. The CDR3 DNA sequence: TGTGCCAGCAGTGACGCGACAGGGTCTGGAAACACCATATATTTT.

The chain is built from TRBV19 and TRBJ1-5, with D perhaps matching TRBD1 (5 bases). This CDR3 has 13 amino acids. Per the germline V gene, CDR1 is LNHDA and CDR2 is SQIVND (reference sequence). V lost 7 bases to trimming and J lost 7 bases, with 14 bases between them. The CDR3 DNA follows: TGTGCCAGTACCAGGGCGGCAGGCCAGCCCCAGCATTTT. This encodes CASTRAAGQPQHF.

The chain carries TRBV19 and TRBJ1-1, with TRBD1 identical over 9 bases. The CDR3 consists of 17 residues. Unmatched junction bases numbered 11, after V lost 2 bases and J lost 4 bases. The germline CDR1 and CDR2 sequences are LNHDA and SQIVND (reference sequence). The DNA of the CDR3 is TGTGCCAGTAGTATACTGGGACAGGGCATGTGGGGCACTGAAGCTTTCTTT. This translates into CASSILGQGMWGTEAFF.

The rearrangement uses TRBV4-1 and TRBJ1-5; 8 bases fit TRBD1. The CDR3 has 16 amino acids. V dropped 4 bases and J dropped 6; count of bases not matched to a gene: 11. CDR1 is MGHRA and CDR2 is YSYEKL in the germline V gene. The CDR3 loop is CASSPRTTGVSQPQHF. CDR3 nucleotides: TGCGCCAGCAGCCCCCGCACGACAGGGGTCAGTCAGCCCCAGCATTTT.

The chain recombines TRBV4-1 with TRBJ2-5, with a possible D match to TRBD1 (5 bases). V dropped 1 base and J dropped 1 base, with 13 bases sitting between them. CDR3 length: 16 amino acids. Per the germline V gene, CDR1 is MGHRA and CDR2 is YSYEKL. The CDR3 loop is CASSQGSAGSQETQYF. The CDR3 nucleotides read TGCGCCAGCAGCCAAGGGTCTGCAGGGTCCCAAGAGACCCAGTACTTC.

Notes on this clone: This sample includes further DNA sequences coding for the same CDR3. The chain couples TRBV7-2 to TRBJ1-5, with 7 bases that match TRBD1. With V trimmed by 1 base and J by 8 bases, 5 bases remained unmatched. Germline values: CDR1 SGHTA, CDR2 FQGNSA. The length of the CDR3 is 14 residues. The CDR3 DNA reads as TGTGCCAGCAGCTTAGAGAGGGGGCTGAAGCCCCAGCATTTT. Amino acids: CASSLERGLKPQHF.

This clone has more than one count but fewer than ten. The genes are TRBV19 and TRBJ1-1; D gene ambiguous. This CDR3 has 15 residues. V was clipped by 3 bases and J by 1 base, with 12 bases between them. Germline loops: CDR1 LNHDA, CDR2 SQIVND (reference sequence). The CDR3 nucleotides read TGTGCCAGTAGTATTAAAAGTTTAAAGAACACTGAAGCTTTCTTT. This translates into CASSIKSLKNTEAFF.

The chain recombines TRBV19 with TRBJ2-2; 10 bases fit TRBD1. V was clipped by 7 bases and J by 4 bases; unmatched bases: 3. The germline V gene has CDR1 LNHDA and CDR2 SQIVND (reference sequence). This CDR3 has 14 amino acids. The CDR3 DNA reads TGTGCCAGTAATGACAGGGGGCGCACCGGGGAGCTGTTTTTT. It codes for CASNDRGRTGELFF. Combining the CDR3 with reference TRBV19 and TRBJ2-2 gives the whole variable domain DGGITQSPKYLFRKEGQNVTLSCEQNLNHDAMYWYRQDPGQGLRLIYYSQIVNDFQKGDIAEGYSVSREKKESFPLTVTSAQKNPTAFYLCASNDRGRTGELFFGEGSRLTVL.

The chain uses TRBV3-1 (or the pseudogene TRBV3-2) and TRBJ1-2; no reliable D call. Trimming removed 3 bases from V and 0 bases from J, with 8 bases in between. The CDR3 has 14 residues. Germline loops: CDR1 LGHDT, CDR2 YNNKEL (reference sequence). The CDR3 region has the DNA TGTGCCAGCAGCCAGGGGTCAGCTAACTATGGCTACACCTTC. Protein: CASSQGSANYGYTF.

Only one count was recorded for this clone. V and J are TRBV11-3 and TRBJ2-2, with D unclear. Trimming removed 1 base from V and 1 base from J, with 4 bases in between. CDR1 is SGHNT, CDR2 YENEEA, per germline. The length of the CDR3 is 14 residues. CDR3 sequence (DNA): TGTGCCAGCAGCTTAGCGGGGAACACCGGGGAGCTGTTTTTT. Translation: CASSLAGNTGELFF.